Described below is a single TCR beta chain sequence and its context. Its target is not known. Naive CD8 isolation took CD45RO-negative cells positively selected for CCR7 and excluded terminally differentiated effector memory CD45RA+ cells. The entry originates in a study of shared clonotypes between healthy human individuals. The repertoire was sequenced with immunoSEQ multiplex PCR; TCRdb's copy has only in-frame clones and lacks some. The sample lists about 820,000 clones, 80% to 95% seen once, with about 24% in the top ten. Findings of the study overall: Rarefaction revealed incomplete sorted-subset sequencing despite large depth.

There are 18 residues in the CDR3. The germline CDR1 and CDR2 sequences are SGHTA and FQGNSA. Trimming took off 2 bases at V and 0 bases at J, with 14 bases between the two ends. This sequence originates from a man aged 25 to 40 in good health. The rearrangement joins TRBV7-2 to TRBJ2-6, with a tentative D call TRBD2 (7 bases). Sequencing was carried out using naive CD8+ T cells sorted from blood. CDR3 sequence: CASSLLGGASSGANVLTF. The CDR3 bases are TGTGCCAGCAGCTTACTGGGGGGGGCCAGCTCTGGGGCCAACGTCCTGACTTTC.